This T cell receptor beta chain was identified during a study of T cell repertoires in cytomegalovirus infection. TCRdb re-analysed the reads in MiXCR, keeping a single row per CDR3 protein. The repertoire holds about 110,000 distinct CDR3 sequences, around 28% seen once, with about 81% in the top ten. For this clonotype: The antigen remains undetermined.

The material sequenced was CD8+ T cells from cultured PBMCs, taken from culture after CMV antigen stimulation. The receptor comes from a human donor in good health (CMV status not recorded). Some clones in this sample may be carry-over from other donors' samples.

The CDR3 loop reads CASSIMGLTYGELFF. CDR3 bases: TGTGCCAGTAGTATTATGGGACTAACCTACGGGGAGCTGTTTTTT. The chain joins TRBV19 to TRBJ2-2; 7 nucleotides line up with TRBD2. Germline CDR1 reads LNHDA; CDR2 reads SQIVND (reference sequence). The CDR3 spans 15 residues. With 3 bases clipped from V and 7 bases from J, the junction kept 8 bases outside the gene matches.